The present entry profiles one TCR beta chain with its context. These data come from a study of T cell changes during pregnancy in multiple sclerosis. The protocol was immunoSEQ multiplex PCR, while the TCRdb copy is restricted to in-frame clones and leaves out a portion. The sample has around 99,000 clones, 85% to 95% seen once. Germline V gene data show CDR1 as KGHSH and CDR2 as LQKENI. Trimming removed 3 bases from V and 7 bases from J, with 22 bases in between. The CDR3 contains 16 residues. The rearrangement links TRBV18 to TRBJ2-7, with D possibly TRBD1 on 7 matching bases. The sequence was collected from a female donor with multiple sclerosis, enrolled in a pregnancy study. This sample comprised peripheral blood, obtained in the first trimester of pregnancy. CDR3: CASSPNNRGFRGEQYF. DNA for the CDR3: TGTGCCAGCTCACCTAATAACAGGGGCTTCCGGGGGGAGCAGTACTTC.